The 27 T cell receptor beta chains below come from one sample, sequenced in a study of breast tumors, draining lymph nodes, adjacent tissues. Each CDR3 protein gets one entry after TCRdb re-called the multiplex PCR reads with MiXCR. The sample comprises some 130,000 distinct CDR3 sequences, just under 20% of which are singletons, and less than 4% rests with the top ten. The lymph nodes were axillary draining lymph nodes from breast cancer patients. The sample comprised axillary lymph node tissue. These receptor sequences come from a female donor with breast cancer. Some clones in this sample may be carry-over from other donors' samples.

Concerning this clonotype: A junction end diverges from the germline sequence, so it may reflect a read error. The chain is built from TRBV30 and TRBJ2-5, with 13 positions matching TRBD2. This CDR3 region has 16 residues. Per germline, CDR1 GTSNPN and CDR2 SVGIG (reference sequence). The CDR3 reads CAWSVLAGGSRETQSF. The CDR3 bases are TGTGCCTGGAGTGTACTAGCGGGAGGGTCACGAGAGACCCAGTCCTTC.

This clonotype has a count of ten or more. The rearrangement links TRBV20-1 to TRBJ2-7, with 8 bases matching TRBD1. V gave up 2 bases and J gave up 4 bases; unmatched junction bases: 7. There are 14 residues in the CDR3. Per germline, CDR1 DFQATT and CDR2 SNEGSKA (reference sequence). The CDR3 here is CSARTDRALYEQYF. CDR3 in DNA: TGCAGTGCTAGAACGGACAGGGCCCTTTACGAGCAGTACTTC.

This clonotype has ten or more counts. The chain recombines TRBV12-3 or TRBV12-4 with TRBJ1-5; maybe TRBD1 (6 bases). V was clipped by 5 bases and J by 4 bases, with 12 bases between them. This CDR3 is 14 amino acids long. This CDR3 is CASSKGQFNQPQHF. The CDR3 region has the DNA TGTGCCAGCAGTAAAGGACAGTTTAATCAGCCCCAGCATTTT.

The chain is built from TRBV6-5 and TRBJ2-2; no definite D call. Trimming shortened V by 6 bases and J by 4 bases, and 15 bases separated the two germline ends. Per germline, CDR1 MNHEY and CDR2 SVGAGI. The CDR3 runs to 15 residues. CDR3 bases: TGTGCCAGCAGCCGACCAAGTTGGGTCACCGGGGAGCTGTTTTTT. It yields the protein CASSRPSWVTGELFF.

The sample holds many counts of this clonotype. This chain links TRBV7-8 with TRBJ2-7; D is possibly TRBD1 or TRBD2 (5 bases each). The V end was cut by 5 bases, the J end by 0 bases, with 11 bases between. This CDR3 has 14 amino acids. Germline CDR1 reads SGHVS; CDR2 reads FQNEAQ. CDR3 protein: CASSPGTGSYEQYF. The CDR3 DNA reads TGTGCCAGCAGCCCCGGGACGGGCTCCTACGAGCAGTACTTC.

This clonotype was recorded a few times. CDR3 DNA sequence: TGTGCCAGCAGTTTATGGTTTCCTAAGGGCAATGAGCAGTTCTTC. This encodes CASSLWFPKGNEQFF. The chain joins TRBV28 to TRBJ2-1, with no clear D. Germline V gene sequence: CDR1 MDHEN, CDR2 SYDVKM. V was shortened by 0 bases and J by 6 bases, with 12 bases between the two germline ends. The CDR3 covers 15 residues.

The sample holds many counts of this clonotype. The chain couples TRBV30 to TRBJ2-5; D perhaps matches TRBD2 (5 bases). The V and J ends lost 4 bases and 14 bases respectively, with 17 bases between them. The germline V gene has CDR1 GTSNPN and CDR2 SVGIG (reference sequence). This CDR3 is built from 11 residues. CDR3 region: CAWNTKGLHYF. In DNA form, the CDR3 reads TGTGCCTGGAATACGAAAGGACTTCACTACTTC.

This clonotype was observed many times. The junction shows a germline mismatch at one end, possibly a read error. This chain joins TRBV19 and TRBJ1-5, with D unresolved. In germline, CDR1 is LNHDA, CDR2 SQIVND (reference sequence). This CDR3 region has 13 residues. In DNA form, the CDR3 reads TGTGCCAGTAGTATAGTTCCCTCCCAGCGCCAGCATTTT. Protein sequence: CASSIVPSQRQHF.

In its sample, this clonotype was seen many times. The chain has TRBV7-2 and TRBJ2-2; TRBD1 matches 9 bases. The CDR3 is made up of 14 amino acids. After removal of 5 bases from V and 6 bases from J, the junction contained 4 bases not matched to a gene. Germline V gene lookup returns CDR1 SGHTA and CDR2 FQGNSA. The CDR3 DNA sequence: TGTGCCAGCAGCGCCCGGACAGGGGCCGGGGAGCTGTTTTTT. It yields the protein CASSARTGAGELFF. The variable domain in full, completed from reference TRBV7-2 and TRBJ2-2, reads GAGVSQSPSNKVTEKGKDVELRCDPISGHTALYWYRQSLGQGLEFLIYFQGNSAPDKSGLPSDRFSAERTGGSVSTLTIQRTQQEDSAVYLCASSARTGAGELFFGEGSRLTVL.

This clonotype appeared many times. The rearrangement links TRBV9 to TRBJ1-3, with no clear D. CDR1 SGDLS and CDR2 YYNGEE come from the germline V gene. This CDR3 comprises 15 residues. V shed 4 bases and J shed 0 bases, with 11 bases lying between them. This CDR3 is CASSLKTDSGNTIYF. The CDR3 DNA reads as TGTGCCAGCAGCCTCAAGACGGACTCTGGAAACACCATATATTTT.

The V gene is TRBV27, the J gene TRBJ1-1, with D maybe TRBD1 (6 bases). The germline V gene has CDR1 MNHEY and CDR2 SMNVEV (reference sequence). The CDR3 has 14 residues. With 5 bases removed from V and 3 bases from J, the gap between germline ends came to 13 bases. CDR3 loop: CASSQSTGHTEAFF. CDR3 sequence (DNA): TGTGCCAGCAGTCAGTCGACAGGCCACACTGAAGCTTTCTTT.

Worth noting for this clonotype: Being one base from a much bigger clone, this may be a read error. The chain carries TRBV11-3 and TRBJ2-5; 9 bases agree with TRBD2. This CDR3 region has 13 residues. Germline values: CDR1 SGHNT, CDR2 YENEEA. Written as DNA, the CDR3 is TGTGCCAGCCGTGCGGGAGGGGAAGAGGCCCAGTACTTC. Amino acids: CASRAGGEEAQYF.

Concerning this clonotype itself: This sequence may be a read error, since a much larger clone differs from it by one base. This chain's CDR3 is CTSSVLQQPQHF. CDR3 DNA sequence: TGTACCAGCAGTGTCCTGCAACAGCCCCAGCATTTT. The V gene is TRBV2, the J gene TRBJ1-5; D is unclear. CDR1 is SNHLY, CDR2 FYNNEI, per germline. CDR3 length: 12 amino acids.

V is TRBV20-1 and J is TRBJ1-1; 7 nucleotides match TRBD1. V lost 3 bases, J lost 9 bases, and 7 bases stayed unmatched. The germline CDR1 and CDR2 sequences are DFQATT and SNEGSKA (reference sequence). The CDR3 runs 12 residues. The CDR3 sequence: CSASRDRTQAFF. For the CDR3, the DNA is TGCAGTGCTAGTCGGGACAGAACCCAAGCTTTCTTT.

This clonotype was seen ten or more times. The V gene is TRBV25-1, the J gene TRBJ1-6; D ambiguous. Germline V lookup: CDR1 MGHDK, CDR2 SYGVNS. The CDR3 contains 15 residues. Trimming removed 2 bases from V and 0 bases from J, with 5 bases in between. The CDR3 here is CASSEDISYNSPLHF. The CDR3 nucleotides read TGTGCCAGCAGTGAAGACATCTCCTATAATTCACCCCTCCACTTT.

The chain couples TRBV7-2 to TRBJ1-5; D is undetermined. This CDR3 contains 15 residues. V gave up 1 base and J gave up 7 bases, with 14 bases separating them. CDR1 is SGHTA, CDR2 FQGNSA, per germline. The CDR3 bases are TGTGCCAGCAGCTTAGTGTATGGTGTGGGACAGCCCCAGCATTTT. Its protein is CASSLVYGVGQPQHF.

This clonotype was recorded many times. The chain combines TRBV2 with TRBJ2-3; D gene uncertain. CDR3 length equals 11 residues. Germline CDR1 and CDR2: SNHLY and FYNNEI. Trimming pared 8 bases from V and 3 bases from J, leaving 6 bases between. In nucleotides, the CDR3 is TGTGCCAGCGGATTGACAGATACGCAGTATTTT. It codes for CASGLTDTQYF.

The chain combines TRBV7-3 with TRBJ2-6; 14 bases agree with TRBD2. Germline V gene sequence: CDR1 SGHTA, CDR2 FQGTGA. Losses at the gene ends were 5 bases for V and 0 bases for J; bases not matched to a gene: 9. There are 20 residues in the CDR3. CDR3 loop: CASSTGLAGGTLSGANVLTF. CDR3 DNA: TGTGCCAGCAGCACCGGACTAGCGGGAGGAACGCTCTCTGGGGCCAACGTCCTGACTTTC. Full variable domain (rest looked up from reference TRBV7-3 and TRBJ2-6): GAGVSQTPSNKVTEKGKYVELRCDPISGHTALYWYRQSLGQGPEFLIYFQGTGAADDSGLPNDRFFAVRPEGSVSTLKIQRTERGDSAVYLCASSTGLAGGTLSGANVLTFGAGSRLTVL.

The table lists this clonotype with many counts. The chain employs TRBV20-1 and TRBJ2-7; TRBD1 or TRBD2 may be the D gene (5 bases each). CDR3 length: 14 amino acids. V gave up 4 bases and J gave up 2 bases, with 15 bases separating them. The V gene's germline CDR1 is DFQATT and CDR2 SNEGSKA (reference sequence). CDR3 sequence (DNA): TGCAGTGCTACCGGGGCCAGCAAGGCCTACGAGCAGTACTTC. Amino acids: CSATGASKAYEQYF.

This clonotype came up many times. The chain uses TRBV27 and TRBJ1-6; possibly TRBD1 for D (6 bases). The germline V gene has CDR1 MNHEY and CDR2 SMNVEV (reference sequence). Trimming pared 4 bases from V and 7 bases from J, leaving 14 bases between. The CDR3 totals 15 residues. DNA of the CDR3: TGTGCCAGCAGTTCTTACAGGGCGGGGAATTCACCCCTCCACTTT. Its translation is CASSSYRAGNSPLHF.

Ten or more counts support this clonotype. The gene calls are TRBV2 and TRBJ2-6, with D perhaps TRBD2 (5 bases). With 7 bases removed from V and 0 bases from J, the gap between germline ends came to 10 bases. The CDR3 contains 15 residues. Looked up from germline, CDR1 is SNHLY and CDR2 is FYNNEI. CDR3 in DNA: TGTGCCAGCACTGGCACTAGCTCTGGGGCCAACGTCCTGACTTTC. Translation: CASTGTSSGANVLTF.

This chain joins TRBV28 and TRBJ2-3; D possibly uses TRBD1 or TRBD2 (5 bases each). Looked up from germline, CDR1 is MDHEN and CDR2 is SYDVKM. The CDR3 runs to 13 residues. Trimming shortened V by 6 bases and J by 4 bases, and 11 bases separated the two germline ends. CDR3 DNA sequence: TGTGCCAGCAGCAGGGAGCAGGCAGATACGCAGTATTTT. Its protein product is CASSREQADTQYF.

A word on this clonotype: A much bigger clone sits one base away, suggesting this may be a read error. The chain uses TRBV6-2 or TRBV6-3 and TRBJ2-2, with 7 bases lining up with TRBD2. Germline V lookup: CDR1 MNHEY, CDR2 SVGEGT. The CDR3 is made up of 17 amino acids. The CDR3 DNA reads as TGTGCCAGCAGTTACTCGAGGGAGGGGTCGAACACCGGGGAGCTGGTTTTT. Its translation: CASSYSREGSNTGELVF.

Concerning this clonotype: A much more abundant neighbour one base away suggests this may be a read error. V and J are TRBV18 and TRBJ2-2, with D perhaps TRBD2 (5 bases). Germline CDR1 and CDR2: KGHSH and LQKENI. This CDR3 is 13 amino acids long. The CDR3 coding sequence is TGTGCCAGCTCACCAGCGGCAATCGGGGAGCCGTTTTTT. Translated, it gives CASSPAAIGEPFF. The full variable domain, its missing parts supplied by reference TRBV18 and TRBJ2-2, is NAGVMQNPRHLVRRRGQEARLRCSPMKGHSHVYWYRQLPEEGLKFMVYLQKENIIDESGMPKERFSAEFPKEGPSILRIQQVVRGDSAAYFCASSPAAIGEPFFGEGSRLTVL.

Concerning this clonotype: Given a much more abundant clone one base away, this may be a read error. CDR3 coding DNA: TGTGCCAGTAGTATCGGAGGGGTCTACGAGCAGTACTTC. Protein product: CASSIGGVYEQYF. The rearrangement joins TRBV19 to TRBJ2-7, with D perhaps TRBD2 (6 bases). Germline loops: CDR1 LNHDA, CDR2 SQIVND (reference sequence). The CDR3 runs 13 residues. Trimming stripped 3 bases from V and 3 bases from J, with 9 bases between.

The table lists this clonotype with many counts. In DNA form, the CDR3 reads TGCGCCAGCAGTGAGTCCGGTCCCCAGCATTTT. This encodes CASSESGPQHF. The rearrangement uses TRBV10-2 and TRBJ1-5; D remains ambiguous. Germline V CDR1 and CDR2: WSHSY, SAAADI. Trimming removed 0 bases from V and 10 bases from J, with 4 bases in between. The CDR3 runs 11 residues.

This clonotype was recorded at least ten times. V and J are TRBV29-1 and TRBJ2-1; D unclear. V was shortened by 5 bases and J by 7 bases, with 12 bases between the two germline ends. Germline CDR1 is SQVTM and CDR2 is ANQGSEA. This CDR3 has 12 residues. CDR3 residues: CSVKPSGNEQFF. CDR3 coding DNA: TGCAGCGTTAAGCCCAGTGGGAATGAGCAGTTCTTC.